These 8 T cell receptor beta chains share one sample of origin, sequenced in a study of shared clonotypes between healthy human individuals. Measured with immunoSEQ multiplex PCR; TCRdb has only the in-frame clones, and not every one. The profile covers 450,000 to 650,000 clones, with around 77% appearing a single time and approximately 12% taken by the ten largest. The source material was PBMCs. These receptors were taken from a woman in her thirties or forties in good health. Some clones in this sample may be carry-over from other donors' samples.

The chain has TRBV5-6 and TRBJ1-4, with D possibly being TRBD1 (6 bases). This CDR3 comprises 15 residues. Germline V gives CDR1 SGHDT, CDR2 YYEEEE. V was trimmed by 4 bases and J by 10 bases, leaving 20 bases between them. In DNA, the CDR3 is TGTGCCAGCAGCCGCCAGGGGTCGCCTGAGGTAAAACTGTTTTTT. Translation gives CASSRQGSPEVKLFF.

This chain links TRBV5-1 with TRBJ2-7; D is ambiguous. CDR3 length: 14 amino acids. Germline V lookup: CDR1 SGHRS, CDR2 YFSETQ. Trimming pared 0 bases from V and 2 bases from J, leaving 9 bases between. The CDR3 DNA sequence: TGCGCCAGCAGCTTGGCCGGCAGCGCCTACGAGCAGTACTTC. It yields the protein CASSLAGSAYEQYF.

The CDR3 spells CASRRGQDYIQYF. As DNA, the CDR3 is TGTGCCAGCCGGAGGGGACAAGACTACATTCAGTACTTC. The genes are TRBV28 and TRBJ2-4, with D tentatively TRBD1 or TRBD2 (6 bases each). V was clipped by 8 bases and J by 8 bases, with 16 bases between them. CDR1 and CDR2 (germline): MDHEN, SYDVKM. The CDR3 covers 13 residues.

This chain uses TRBV18 with TRBJ1-1, with a possible D match to TRBD1 (5 bases). V was pared by 3 bases and J by 6 bases, with 14 bases between. Germline V lookup: CDR1 KGHSH, CDR2 LQKENI. The CDR3 covers 14 residues. The CDR3 bases are TGTGCCAGCTCACCGATTAACGGGGCTCCTGAAGCTTTCTTT. Encoded protein: CASSPINGAPEAFF.

This sequence joins TRBV28 and TRBJ1-1, with D possibly TRBD1 on 5 matching bases. There are 12 residues in the CDR3. CDR1 and CDR2 from the germline V gene are MDHEN and SYDVKM. V was clipped by 4 bases and J by 9 bases, with 12 bases between them. CDR3 sequence reads: CASSSRQFQAFF. The CDR3 DNA sequence: TGTGCCAGCAGTTCTAGACAGTTTCAAGCTTTCTTT.

V gene TRBV5-1 combines with J gene TRBJ2-3; 8 bases line up with TRBD2. This CDR3 has 14 residues. V trimming: 0 bases; J trimming: 7 bases; junction bases outside the gene matches: 4. Germline values: CDR1 SGHRS, CDR2 YFSETQ. The CDR3 here is CASSLGAGVHTQYF. CDR3 bases: TGCGCCAGCAGCTTGGGAGCGGGAGTTCATACGCAGTATTTT.

The chain recombines TRBV5-4 with TRBJ1-1, with D hard to call. The ends were cut back, 1 base at V and 10 bases at J, with 17 bases in the middle. CDR1 and CDR2 from the germline V gene are SGHNT and YYREEE (reference sequence). This CDR3 comprises 14 residues. As DNA, the CDR3 is TGTGCCAGCAGCTTGCTACTCGAGGGCCCCCGAGCTTTCTTT. Translating it yields CASSLLLEGPRAFF.

The V gene is TRBV5-6, the J gene TRBJ2-5, with a possible D match to TRBD1 (6 bases). The J call may be mistaken, given a closer DNA end match to TRBJ2-7. The CDR3 runs to 14 residues. Looked up from germline, CDR1 is SGHDT and CDR2 is YYEEEE. CDR3 DNA: TGTGCCAGCAGCTACTACAGGGTTAGCTACGAGCAGTACTTC. It specifies CASSYYRVSYEQYF.